The source of this T cell receptor beta chain is a study of cytomegalovirus exposure and HLA in healthy donors. CDR1 and CDR2 (germline): SNHLY, FYNNEI. The CDR3 loop spans 14 amino acids. J gave up 7 bases and V 5 bases, and 9 bases lay outside the gene matches. 13 Jbeta primers and 60 Vbeta primers were used for the PCR. Generated by immunoSEQ multiplex PCR, the TCRdb table keeps only in-frame clones and is missing some. The sample lists about 160,000 clones, 60% to 80% occurring once. Sequencing used PBMCs. The TCR sequence derives from a woman aged 50 to 60 in good health and CMV-seropositive. The gene calls are TRBV2 and TRBJ1-2; 8 bases fit TRBD1. CDR3 amino acids: CASSNDRGGVGYTF. In DNA form, the CDR3 reads TGTGCCAGCAGTAACGACAGGGGAGGGGTTGGCTACACCTTC.